The following is a T cell receptor (beta chain) sequence with its context. Time point given: newly diagnosed GD, antithyroid drugs for less than 3 months. PBMCs were the source of the RNA used for TCR sequencing. This CDR3 comprises 14 residues. Germline lookup yields CDR1 DFQATT and CDR2 SNEGSKA (reference sequence). V shed 1 base and J shed 10 bases, with 17 bases lying between them. This entry is derived from a study of regulatory T cells in long-lasting Graves disease. The TCR beta library used iRepertoire HTBI primers with Arm-PCR amplification of CDR3. TCRdb re-analysed the multiplex PCR reads in MiXCR, keeping a single row per CDR3 protein. The table records 620,000 or so distinct CDR3 sequences, roughly 15% of them present only once. The same sample was also used in a study of T cells in Graves' hyperthyroidism and ophthalmopathy. From that report: Most clonotypes expanded in thyroid above 0.001 were likewise present in blood.

The genes are TRBV20-1 and TRBJ2-1, with D maybe TRBD1 (5 bases). This TCR derives from a woman in her twenties or thirties with Graves disease. Source: peripheral blood mononuclear cells (PBMCs), taken at new diagnosis, from a patient treated with antithyroid drugs. CDR3 in DNA: TGCAGTGCTAGAGTTTGGCAGGGTAATTACGAGCAGTTCTTC. It codes for CSARVWQGNYEQFF.